The 2 T cell receptor beta chains listed next were all sequenced from one sample in a study of early T cells in non-severe SARS-CoV-2 infection. Each CDR3 protein is one row after TCRdb ran MiXCR on the 5' RACE reads. This table has 55,000 to 65,000 distinct CDR3 sequences, 8.5% to 10% appearing once. The sequenced sample was whole blood. The receptors originated from an adult who was a healthcare worker with PCR-confirmed SARS-CoV-2 infection or an uninfected control (not recorded which).

The V and J genes are TRBV28 and TRBJ1-5; D call uncertain. The V end was cut by 5 bases, the J end by 7 bases, with 15 bases between. Germline loops: CDR1 MDHEN, CDR2 SYDVKM. CDR3 size: 14 residues. The CDR3 sequence is CASSPRHTTQPQHF. The CDR3 DNA follows: TGTGCCAGCAGTCCAAGACACACCACACAGCCCCAGCATTTT.

A word on this clonotype: Just one base apart from a much larger clone, this may be a read error. The chain recombines TRBV28 with TRBJ2-7; D is undetermined. The germline gives CDR1 MDHEN, CDR2 SYDVKM. The CDR3 loop spans 14 amino acids. The CDR3 is CASQIPTQAYERYF. The CDR3 DNA follows: TGTGCCAGTCAGATTCCGACTCAAGCCTACGAGCGGTACTTC. Supplemented by reference TRBV28 and TRBJ2-7, the full variable domain reads DVKVTQSSRYLVKRTGEKVFLECVQDMDHENMFWYRQDPGLGLRLIYFSYDVKMKEKGDIPEGYSVSREKKERFSLILESASTNQTSMYLCASQIPTQAYERYFGPGTRLTVT.